Each of the 18 T cell receptor beta chains below was sequenced from the same sample in a study of shared T cell receptors in the human thymus. The assay was immunoSEQ multiplex PCR, and TCRdb's table has in-frame clones only and misses some. The data contain 540,000 or so clones, 75% to 80% of them seen just once; the ten biggest clones take up approximately 0.013%. These data also formed part of another study, on human thymus T cells.

Sample: thymocytes. These receptors were taken from a boy younger than two with a congenital heart defect.

This clone has only a few counts. This chain joins TRBV27 and TRBJ2-1; D uncertain. This CDR3 contains 17 residues. Germline V gene data show CDR1 as MNHEY and CDR2 as SMNVEV (reference sequence). The ends were cut back, 8 bases at V and 3 bases at J, with 23 bases in the middle. The CDR3 DNA reads as TGTGCCAGCTTCAGTCCCAGGCCTGAACGTTTCTACAATGAGCAGTTCTTC. Its translation: CASFSPRPERFYNEQFF.

This chain links TRBV18 with TRBJ1-1, with D possibly TRBD1 on 5 matching bases. CDR1 and CDR2 from the germline V gene are KGHSH and LQKENI. The CDR3 covers 15 residues. Trimming removed 1 base at V and 1 base at J, with 10 bases between. The CDR3 spells CASSPLRGPNTEAFF. The CDR3 DNA sequence: TGTGCCAGCTCACCACTTAGGGGCCCGAACACTGAAGCTTTCTTT.

The chain employs TRBV5-6 and TRBJ1-2; D is perhaps TRBD1 (5 bases). Germline CDR1 is SGHDT and CDR2 is YYEEEE. The CDR3 spans 16 residues. V was clipped by 3 bases and J by 8 bases, with 23 bases between them. CDR3 nucleotides: TGTGCCAGCAGCTCGGCCCCTGGCAGGGTCTTTGGAGGCTACACCTTC. Its translation is CASSSAPGRVFGGYTF.

V is TRBV27 and J is TRBJ2-1; 7 bases match TRBD1. Germline V gene data show CDR1 as MNHEY and CDR2 as SMNVEV (reference sequence). Trimming at V came to 5 bases and at J to 2 bases, leaving 12 bases not matched to a gene. CDR3 length equals 17 residues. The CDR3 nucleotides are TGTGCCAGCAGTACCCGGACAGGAGACAATCCCTACAATGAGCAGTTCTTC. Protein sequence: CASSTRTGDNPYNEQFF.

The chain couples TRBV27 to TRBJ1-1; perhaps TRBD1 as D (6 bases). CDR1 is MNHEY and CDR2 is SMNVEV in the germline V gene (reference sequence). This CDR3 is 12 amino acids long. V was trimmed by 6 bases and J by 6 bases, leaving 11 bases between them. CDR3 in DNA: TGTGCCAGCAGCCCCCCAGGGGCTGAAGCTTTCTTT. This gives the protein CASSPPGAEAFF.

The J gene is TRBJ1-3, the V gene TRBV2, with D hard to call. This CDR3 region has 17 residues. Looked up from germline, CDR1 is SNHLY and CDR2 is FYNNEI. V lost 0 bases and J 2 bases, leaving 14 bases between the germline ends. The CDR3 nucleotides read TGTGCCAGCAGTGAAGCGCTTCGGTTGACTCCTGGAAACACCATATATTTT. This translates into CASSEALRLTPGNTIYF.

The genes are TRBV4-3 and TRBJ2-5; D may be TRBD1 (6 bases). V was pared by 1 base and J by 4 bases, with 13 bases between. This CDR3 is built from 15 residues. Looked up from germline, CDR1 is LGHNA and CDR2 is YSLEER. This CDR3 reads CASSQGWGRGETQYF. The CDR3 coding sequence is TGCGCCAGCAGCCAAGGCTGGGGGCGCGGAGAGACCCAGTACTTC.

V usage is TRBV4-1 and J usage is TRBJ2-5; 7 bases match TRBD2. The CDR3 loop spans 17 amino acids. The ends lost 0 bases at V and 1 base at J; junction bases unmatched: 8. CDR1 and CDR2 (germline): MGHRA, YSYEKL. This CDR3 reads CASSQDGLAAFQETQYF. CDR3 bases: TGCGCCAGCAGCCAAGATGGGCTAGCGGCATTCCAAGAGACCCAGTACTTC.

The chain is built from TRBV7-9 and TRBJ1-3; D not resolved. The CDR3 has 17 residues. Trimming pared 2 bases from V and 0 bases from J, leaving 14 bases between. The V gene's germline CDR1 is SEHNR and CDR2 FQNEAQ (reference sequence). CDR3 sequence: CASSLSGGPNSGNTIYF. The DNA for the CDR3 is TGTGCCAGCAGCTTAAGTGGCGGGCCGAACTCTGGAAACACCATATATTTT.

The genes are TRBV2 and TRBJ2-1, with TRBD2 as a possible D gene (5 bases). Looked up from germline, CDR1 is SNHLY and CDR2 is FYNNEI. The CDR3 is made up of 14 amino acids. Trimming left V 3 bases short and J 5 bases short, with 11 bases between. CDR3 in amino acids: CASSEEAADNEQFF. The CDR3, as DNA: TGTGCCAGCAGTGAGGAGGCCGCTGACAATGAGCAGTTCTTC.

The chain has TRBV30 and TRBJ2-7; possible D gene TRBD2, 6 bases. Germline assignment: CDR1 GTSNPN and CDR2 SVGIG (reference sequence). Trimming pared 3 bases from V and 6 bases from J, leaving 24 bases between. This CDR3 comprises 16 residues. CDR3 residues: CAWRAPGRGEVPEQYF. DNA of the CDR3: TGTGCCTGGAGGGCCCCTGGGCGGGGCGAAGTTCCCGAGCAGTACTTC.

This chain uses TRBV5-1 with TRBJ2-3; D perhaps matches TRBD1 (8 bases). Germline loops: CDR1 SGHRS, CDR2 YFSETQ. The V end was cut by 0 bases, the J end by 4 bases, with 12 bases between. The CDR3 has 15 residues. CDR3 nucleotides: TGCGCCAGCAGCTTGGAAGCGGGACAGGCAGATACGCAGTATTTT. Protein sequence: CASSLEAGQADTQYF.

The chain couples TRBV27 to TRBJ2-5; D is undetermined. The V and J ends lost 2 bases and 5 bases respectively, with 9 bases between them. The germline CDR1 and CDR2 sequences are MNHEY and SMNVEV (reference sequence). The CDR3 consists of 13 residues. The chain's CDR3 is CASSLVPQETQYF. CDR3 bases: TGTGCCAGCAGTTTAGTCCCCCAGGAGACCCAGTACTTC.

The chain joins TRBV6-6 to TRBJ2-2; 7 bases are shared with TRBD1. Germline CDR1 is MNHNY and CDR2 is SVGAGI (reference sequence). The CDR3 sequence is 15 residues long. V shed 8 bases, J shed 2 bases, and the junction held 8 bases outside the gene matches. The CDR3 here is CASVTRGLNTGELFF. The DNA of the CDR3 is TGTGCCAGCGTTACGAGGGGGCTTAACACCGGGGAGCTGTTTTTT.

This sequence joins TRBV10-3 and TRBJ2-5, with 9 bases lining up with TRBD1. There are 16 residues in the CDR3. Looked up from germline, CDR1 is ENHRY and CDR2 is SYGVKD. Trimming removed 2 bases from V and 4 bases from J; junction bases left unmatched: 8. As DNA, the CDR3 is TGTGCCATCAGTGAGCCTCTACAGGGGGCGGGAGAGACCCAGTACTTC. Residues: CAISEPLQGAGETQYF.

The table lists this clone with a count of one. The rearrangement links TRBV6-1 to TRBJ2-1; TRBD2 matches at 7 bases. J gave up 1 base and V 4 bases, and 13 bases lay outside the gene matches. Germline CDR1 reads MNHNS; CDR2 reads SASEGT. This CDR3 comprises 18 residues. CDR3 amino acids: CASSVRSGKSRSYNEQFF. CDR3 in DNA: TGTGCCAGCAGTGTACGGAGCGGGAAATCAAGGTCCTACAATGAGCAGTTCTTC.

V gene TRBV19 combines with J gene TRBJ2-3; 7 bases line up with TRBD1. Looked up from germline, CDR1 is LNHDA and CDR2 is SQIVND (reference sequence). Trimming removed 4 bases from V and 4 bases from J; junction bases left unmatched: 8. The CDR3 has 15 amino acids. The CDR3 region has the DNA TGTGCCAGTAGTACCAGGAGGACAGGTTCAGATACGCAGTATTTT. Its protein product is CASSTRRTGSDTQYF.

The V and J genes are TRBV27 and TRBJ2-7; 8 bases agree with TRBD1. The CDR3 consists of 13 residues. After removal of 5 bases from V and 3 bases from J, the junction contained 3 bases not matched to a gene. CDR1 is MNHEY, CDR2 SMNVEV, per germline (reference sequence). CDR3 sequence reads: CASSRGQVYEQYF. The CDR3 DNA sequence: TGTGCCAGCAGTCGGGGACAGGTCTACGAGCAGTACTTC.